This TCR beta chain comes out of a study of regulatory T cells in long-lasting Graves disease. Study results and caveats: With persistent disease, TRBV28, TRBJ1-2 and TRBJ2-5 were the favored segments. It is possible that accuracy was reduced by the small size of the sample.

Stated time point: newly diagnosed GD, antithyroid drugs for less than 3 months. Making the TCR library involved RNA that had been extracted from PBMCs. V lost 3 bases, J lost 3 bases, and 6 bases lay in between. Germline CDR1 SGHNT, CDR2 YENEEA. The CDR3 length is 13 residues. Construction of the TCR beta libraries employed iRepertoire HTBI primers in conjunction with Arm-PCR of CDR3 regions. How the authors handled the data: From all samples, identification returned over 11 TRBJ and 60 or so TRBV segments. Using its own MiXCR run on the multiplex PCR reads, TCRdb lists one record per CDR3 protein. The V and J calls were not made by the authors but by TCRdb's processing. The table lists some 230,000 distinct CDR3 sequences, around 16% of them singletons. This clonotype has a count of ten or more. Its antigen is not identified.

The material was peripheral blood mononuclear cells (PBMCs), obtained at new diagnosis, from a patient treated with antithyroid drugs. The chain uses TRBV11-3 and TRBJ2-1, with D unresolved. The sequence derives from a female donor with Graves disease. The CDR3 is CASSLGNYNEQFF. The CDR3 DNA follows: TGTGCCAGCAGCTTGGGGAACTACAATGAGCAGTTCTTC.